This entry lists 3 T cell receptor beta chains sequenced from one sample in a study of shared clonotypes between healthy human individuals. Clones were read by immunoSEQ multiplex PCR, and TCRdb kept only the in-frame ones, dropping some. This sample yields fewer than 600,000 clones, of which around 79% are seen a single time; roughly 13% belongs to the top ten. Specimen: PBMCs. The receptor set was obtained from a woman in her 40s in good health. Some clones in this sample may be carry-over from other donors' samples.

The chain employs TRBV15 and TRBJ2-5; perhaps TRBD1 as D (5 bases). Trimming took 4 bases from V and 1 from J, leaving 7 bases between them. This CDR3 is built from 13 residues. CDR1 is LNHNV and CDR2 is YYDKDF in the germline V gene (reference sequence). In nucleotides, the CDR3 is TGTGCCACCAGCATGGACACCCAAGAGACCCAGTACTTC. This translates into CATSMDTQETQYF. Complete variable domain (other parts from reference TRBV15 and TRBJ2-5): DAMVIQNPRYQVTQFGKPVTLSCSQTLNHNVMYWYQQKSSQAPKLLFHYYDKDFNNEADTPDNFQSRRPNTSFCFLDIRSPGLGDTAMYLCATSMDTQETQYFGPGTRLLVL.

This chain links TRBV2 with TRBJ2-7; D is unclear. V shed 1 base and J shed 4 bases, with 8 bases lying between them. The CDR3 totals 13 residues. The germline V gene encodes CDR1 SNHLY and CDR2 FYNNEI. The CDR3, as DNA: TGTGCCAGCAGTGAAGTGGTCGCGTACGAGCAGTACTTC. This translates into CASSEVVAYEQYF. Drawing the rest from reference TRBV2 and TRBJ2-7, the complete variable domain is EPEVTQTPSHQVTQMGQEVILRCVPISNHLYFYWYRQILGQKVEFLVSFYNNEISEKSEIFDDQFSVERPDGSNFTLKIRSTKLEDSAMYFCASSEVVAYEQYFGPGTRLTVT.

A few counts support this clone. J is TRBJ1-2 and V is TRBV30; TRBD1 matches at 9 bases. Germline V CDR1 and CDR2: GTSNPN, SVGIG (reference sequence). This CDR3 comprises 12 residues. DNA for the CDR3: TGTGCTAGGGGGGACAGGGCCTATGGCTACACCTTC. Its protein is CARGDRAYGYTF.